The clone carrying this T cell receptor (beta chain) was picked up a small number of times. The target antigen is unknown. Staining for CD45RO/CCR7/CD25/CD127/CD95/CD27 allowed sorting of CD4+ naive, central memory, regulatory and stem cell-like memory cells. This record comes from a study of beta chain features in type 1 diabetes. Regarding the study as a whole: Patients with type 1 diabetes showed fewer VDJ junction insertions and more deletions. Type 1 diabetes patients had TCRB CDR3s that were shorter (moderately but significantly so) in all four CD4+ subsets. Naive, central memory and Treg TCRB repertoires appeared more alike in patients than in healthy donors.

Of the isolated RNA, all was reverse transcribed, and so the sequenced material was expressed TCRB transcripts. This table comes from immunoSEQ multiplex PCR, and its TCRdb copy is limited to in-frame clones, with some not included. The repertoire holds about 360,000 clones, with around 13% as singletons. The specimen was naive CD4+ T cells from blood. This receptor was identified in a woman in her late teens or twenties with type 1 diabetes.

CDR3 DNA sequence: TGTGCCAGCAGCCGGACGGGATACAATGAGCAGTTCTTC. Residues: CASSRTGYNEQFF. The chain carries TRBV6-6 and TRBJ2-1; maybe TRBD2 (5 bases). CDR3 length: 13 amino acids. V dropped 6 bases and J dropped 4 bases, with 10 bases sitting between them. Looked up from germline, CDR1 is MNHNY and CDR2 is SVGAGI (reference sequence).